A single sample gave rise to the 14 T cell receptor beta chains below, sequenced in a study of cytomegalovirus exposure and HLA in healthy donors. The PCR was carried out with 60 Vbeta primers and 13 Jbeta primers. Profiled with immunoSEQ multiplex PCR; TCRdb holds only in-frame clones, not every one. Counted here are 80,000 or so clones, 60% to 85% occurring once; the ten biggest clones make up approximately 4.5%. Sequencing was carried out using PBMCs. The receptors were gathered from a man aged 35-49 years in good health and CMV-seronegative.

This clone has only one observation. This chain uses TRBV27 with TRBJ2-7; TRBD2 aligns across 7 bases. CDR3 length: 14 amino acids. V was pared by 4 bases and J by 1 base, with 4 bases of the junction left unmatched. Germline assignment: CDR1 MNHEY and CDR2 SMNVEV (reference sequence). Here the CDR3 reads CASSSAGFSYEQYF. The DNA for the CDR3 is TGTGCCAGCAGTTCAGCGGGATTTTCCTACGAGCAGTACTTC.

CDR3 amino acids: CASSAHGAVQETQYF. The CDR3 DNA reads TGTGCCAGCAGCGCCCACGGCGCGGTGCAAGAGACCCAGTACTTC. The chain combines TRBV9 with TRBJ2-5; D unclear. The germline gives CDR1 SGDLS, CDR2 YYNGEE. V dropped 3 bases and J dropped 2 bases, with 14 bases sitting between them. The CDR3 has 15 residues.

The chain is built from TRBV19 and TRBJ2-2, with 7 bases fitting TRBD2. V lost 4 bases to trimming and J lost 3 bases; unmatched junction nucleotides: 5. The germline CDR1 and CDR2 sequences are LNHDA and SQIVND (reference sequence). The CDR3 runs 15 residues. In DNA, the CDR3 is TGTGCCAGTAGTAATCGGGAGGCTGACACCGGGGAGCTGTTTTTT. This translates into CASSNREADTGELFF.

The chain employs TRBV30 and TRBJ2-1, with 9 nucleotides matching TRBD1. Trimming took 3 bases from V and 8 from J; bases not matched to a gene: 11. From germline, CDR1 is GTSNPN and CDR2 SVGIG (reference sequence). This CDR3 is built from 15 residues. CDR3 sequence: CAWREFGTGLYEQFF. In DNA, the CDR3 is TGTGCCTGGAGGGAATTCGGGACAGGGTTGTATGAGCAGTTCTTC. The whole variable domain, filled in from reference TRBV30 and TRBJ2-1, reads SQTIHQWPATLVQPVGSPLSLECTVEGTSNPNLYWYRQAAGRGLQLLFYSVGIGQISSEVPQNLSASRPQDRQFILSSKKLLLSDSGFYLCAWREFGTGLYEQFFGPGTRLTVL.

This clone was seen only a few times. V is TRBV5-1 and J is TRBJ2-2, with TRBD2 as a possible D gene (5 bases). Germline CDR1 reads SGHRS; CDR2 reads YFSETQ. CDR3 length: 15 amino acids. V lost 0 bases to trimming and J lost 2 bases, with 8 bases between them. The CDR3 is CASSLAGKNTGELFF. As DNA, the CDR3 is TGCGCCAGCAGCTTGGCCGGGAAAAACACCGGGGAGCTGTTTTTT.

The chain links TRBV19 to TRBJ1-4; 11 bases map to TRBD1. Germline CDR1 LNHDA, CDR2 SQIVND (reference sequence). V trimming: 7 bases; J trimming: 0 bases; junction bases outside the gene matches: 13. The CDR3 totals 19 residues. Here the CDR3 DNA reads TGTGCCAGTACCCCTCTCGGACAGGGGGCCTTATCAACTAATGAAAAACTGTTTTTT. Amino acid sequence: CASTPLGQGALSTNEKLFF. Complete variable domain (other parts from reference TRBV19 and TRBJ1-4): DGGITQSPKYLFRKEGQNVTLSCEQNLNHDAMYWYRQDPGQGLRLIYYSQIVNDFQKGDIAEGYSVSREKKESFPLTVTSAQKNPTAFYLCASTPLGQGALSTNEKLFFGSGTQLSVL.

The V call is TRBV7-2, the J call TRBJ1-5; D gene unclear. This CDR3 region has 12 residues. Germline values: CDR1 SGHTA, CDR2 FQGNSA. Trimming stripped 4 bases from V and 9 bases from J, with 10 bases between. The CDR3 bases are TGTGCCAGCAGCTACCCCGGAGGGCCCCAGCATTTT. Encoded protein: CASSYPGGPQHF.

The J gene is TRBJ1-1, the V gene TRBV19, with D unresolved. V lost 9 bases to trimming and J lost 3 bases, with 11 bases between them. Germline CDR1 reads LNHDA; CDR2 reads SQIVND (reference sequence). The CDR3 length is 12 residues. The CDR3 DNA is TGTGCCAGCGGGTGGGTGGACACTGAAGCTTTCTTT. It yields the protein CASGWVDTEAFF.

There are a few counts of this clone. The chain joins TRBV10-3 to TRBJ1-1, with a weak D call TRBD1 (6 bases). In germline, CDR1 is ENHRY, CDR2 SYGVKD. This CDR3 region has 13 residues. CDR3 in DNA: TGTGCTATCGGGGGGGCCTTAAACACTGAAGCTTTCTTT. Amino acids: CAIGGALNTEAFF.

The V call is TRBV10-2, the J call TRBJ2-7; 9 positions agree with TRBD1. The CDR3 spans 14 residues. Trimming took 6 bases from V and 0 from J; bases not matched to a gene: 3. Germline assignment: CDR1 WSHSY and CDR2 SAAADI. Here the CDR3 reads CASSWTGVSYEQYF. The CDR3 DNA sequence: TGCGCCAGCAGCTGGACAGGGGTCTCCTACGAGCAGTACTTC.

This clone has only a few counts. The chain employs TRBV5-4 and TRBJ2-6; D ambiguous. The CDR3 sequence is 14 residues long. The V and J ends lost 0 bases and 9 bases respectively, with 10 bases between them. The germline CDR1 and CDR2 sequences are SGHNT and YYREEE (reference sequence). The CDR3 nucleotides read TGTGCCAGCAGCTTGGACCAGGCCCTCAACGTCCTGACTTTC. Its translation: CASSLDQALNVLTF.

This clone has more than one count but fewer than ten. The chain joins TRBV9 to TRBJ2-1, with TRBD1 matching over 11 bases. Germline assignment: CDR1 SGDLS and CDR2 YYNGEE. V was pared by 0 bases and J by 10 bases, with 9 bases of the junction left unmatched. The CDR3 consists of 16 residues. The CDR3 loop is CASSVGTGGLLLEQFF. The DNA for the CDR3 is TGTGCCAGCAGCGTAGGGACAGGGGGCCTTTTATTGGAGCAGTTCTTC.

In the case of this clone: This specimen includes other DNA sequences encoding the same CDR3. V is TRBV25-1 and J is TRBJ1-1; D ambiguous. The CDR3 runs to 14 residues. V was pared by 1 base and J by 1 base, with 7 bases between. Germline CDR1 MGHDK, CDR2 SYGVNS. DNA of the CDR3: TGTGCCAGCAGTGAATTGCCGGGGAACACTGAAGCTTTCTTT. This encodes CASSELPGNTEAFF. The variable domain in full, with the rest retrieved from reference TRBV25-1 and TRBJ1-1, is EADIYQTPRYLVIGTGKKITLECSQTMGHDKMYWYQQDPGMELHLIHYSYGVNSTEKGDLSSESTVSRIRTEHFPLTLESARPSHTSQYLCASSELPGNTEAFFGQGTRLTVV.

The CDR3 here is CASSIGLTRNTGELFF. The CDR3 nucleotides read TGTGCCAGTAGTATAGGACTCACAAGAAACACCGGGGAGCTGTTTTTT. The V call is TRBV19, the J call TRBJ2-2; no reliable D call. CDR3 length equals 16 residues. Between the trimmed V and J ends, which lost 1 base and 2 bases, there was a span of 11 bases. Germline CDR1 LNHDA, CDR2 SQIVND (reference sequence). The variable domain in full, with the rest retrieved from reference TRBV19 and TRBJ2-2, is DGGITQSPKYLFRKEGQNVTLSCEQNLNHDAMYWYRQDPGQGLRLIYYSQIVNDFQKGDIAEGYSVSREKKESFPLTVTSAQKNPTAFYLCASSIGLTRNTGELFFGEGSRLTVL.